The entry below describes one T cell receptor (beta chain). Its antigen is undetermined. The entry originates in a study of T cell responses to AZD1222 COVID-19 vaccine. Study results and caveats: Distributed over spike, vaccine-associated CD4 TCRs predominated at 160-218 and 743-854.

This table comes from immunoSEQ multiplex PCR, and its TCRdb copy is limited to in-frame clones, with some not included. This table holds about 150,000 clones, 90% to 95% found once. V gave up 4 bases and J gave up 4 bases; unmatched junction bases: 15. Per germline, CDR1 MNHNS and CDR2 SASEGT. The CDR3 sequence is 17 residues long. This clonotype was sampled from an adult in good health. The input for sequencing was peripheral blood, taken on day 0 of AZD1222 vaccination. The rearrangement joins TRBV6-1 to TRBJ1-2, with 7 bases fitting TRBD1. The CDR3 DNA sequence: TGTGCCAGCAGTGTTAAATCAGGGGGTGGGACTGGCTATGGCTACACCTTC. Its protein is CASSVKSGGGTGYGYTF.